This is a list of T cell receptor beta chains from one sample in a study of T cells in localized non-small cell lung cancer. Profiling relied on immunoSEQ multiplex PCR, and the TCRdb table lists in-frame clones only, not all of them. This sample has approximately 64,000 clones, with roughly nine tenths found just once. Sequencing was performed on peripheral blood, taken before any cancer treatment. The receptor source for this set is a woman aged 35 to 70 with stage I lung adenocarcinoma. CDR3s include the opening cysteine and the closing phenylalanine or tryptophan. A D gene is named only where the DNA matches it firmly. Not every row has a clone size; where given, it reads once, few, many or a size class.

V	length	size	J	D	CDR3	DNA
TRBV7-2	14	NA	TRBJ1-1	NA	CASSFAGAPTEAFF	TGTGCCAGCAGCTTTGCAGGGGCGCCCACTGAAGCTTTCTTT
TRBV27	16	NA	TRBJ2-7	NA	CASSFSTGTKDYEQYF	TGTGCCAGCAGTTTTAGTACCGGGACGAAAGACTACGAGCAGTACTTC
TRBV28	15	NA	TRBJ2-1	TRBD2	CASSSTGTSGKEQFF	TGTGCCAGCAGCTCGACCGGGACTAGCGGAAAAGAGCAGTTCTTC
TRBV7-2	14	NA	TRBJ1-4	NA	CASSLGTVNEKLFF	TGTGCCAGCAGCCTTGGAACAGTAAATGAAAAACTGTTTTTT
TRBV18	14	NA	TRBJ1-6	NA	CASSPVGRDSPLHF	TGTGCCAGCTCACCGGTGGGCAGGGACTCACCCCTCCACTTT
TRBV7-2	16	NA	TRBJ1-3	NA	CASSLFWQTSGNTIYF	TGTGCCAGCAGCTTATTCTGGCAGACCTCTGGAAACACCATATATTTT
TRBV6-5	13	NA	TRBJ2-7	TRBD1	CASSYRQGRGQYF	TGTGCCAGCAGTTACAGACAGGGGAGAGGGCAGTACTTC
TRBV2	15	NA	TRBJ2-1	TRBD2	CASSWTSGFDNEQFF	TGTGCCAGCAGTTGGACTAGCGGGTTTGACAATGAGCAGTTCTTC
TRBV27	14	NA	TRBJ2-7	NA	CASSLRSRGYEQYF	TGTGCCAGCAGTTTACGGAGTCGGGGGTACGAGCAGTACTTC
TRBV18	14	few	TRBJ2-5	NA	CASSPPHGQETQYF	TGTGCCAGCTCTCCCCCTCACGGGCAAGAGACCCAGTACTTC
TRBV10-3	18	few	TRBJ1-4	TRBD1	CAISLNRTGRRNNEKLFF	TGTGCCATCAGTCTAAATAGGACAGGGCGGCGGAATAATGAAAAACTGTTTTTT
TRBV21-1	17	NA	TRBJ1-5	NA	CASSRGDRGIGNQPQHF	TGTGCCAGCAGTCGGGGGGACAGGGGGATTGGCAATCAGCCCCAGCATTTT
TRBV4-2	20	NA	TRBJ2-3	TRBD2	CASSQAQGGGRAGGTDTQYF	TGTGCCAGCAGCCAAGCCCAAGGGGGCGGGAGGGCCGGGGGCACAGATACGCAGTATTTT
TRBV6-5	13	few	TRBJ2-7	NA	CASKDSFSYEQYF	TGTGCCAGCAAGGACAGCTTTTCCTACGAGCAGTACTTC
TRBV11-2	13	once	TRBJ2-1	NA	CASSFATGTGGFF	NA
TRBV6-6	14	NA	TRBJ1-6	NA	CASSQGTMGSPLHF	TGTGCCAGCAGTCAGGGGACTATGGGTTCACCCCTCCACTTT
TRBV5-1	15	few	TRBJ2-7	NA	CASSLSAQRTYEQYF	TGCGCCAGCAGCTTGTCAGCCCAGCGGACCTACGAGCAGTACTTC
TRBV7-2	14	NA	TRBJ1-5	NA	CASSWGRGDQPQHF	TGTGCCAGCAGCTGGGGACGGGGGGATCAGCCCCAGCATTTT
TRBV5-8	17	once	TRBJ1-5	NA	CASSLGSHSDSNQPQHF	TGTGCCAGCAGCTTGGGCAGCCACTCTGATAGCAATCAGCCCCAGCATTTT
TRBV28	15	NA	TRBJ2-7	TRBD2	CASSLRGGRSYEQYF	TGTGCCAGCAGTTTACGGGGGGGGCGTTCCTACGAGCAGTACTTC
TRBV11-2	15	NA	TRBJ1-2	NA	CASSFGQQVNYGYTF	TGTGCCAGCAGCTTCGGACAGCAAGTCAACTATGGCTACACCTTC
TRBV18	14	once	TRBJ2-7	TRBD1	CASSPRQGVYEQYF	TGTGCCAGCTCACCTCGACAGGGAGTCTACGAGCAGTACTTC
TRBV28	13	NA	TRBJ2-7	NA	CASSLPPVYEQYF	TGTGCCAGCAGTTTACCCCCAGTCTACGAGCAGTACTTC
TRBV5-1	16	NA	TRBJ2-2	TRBD2	CASSLLAGANTGELFF	TGCGCCAGCAGCTTGCTAGCGGGAGCGAACACCGGGGAGCTGTTTTTT
TRBV2	15	few	TRBJ1-5	NA	CASSEGKGGLQPQHF	TGTGCCAGCAGTGAAGGGAAAGGGGGACTCCAGCCCCAGCATTTT
TRBV6-6	12	NA	TRBJ1-5	NA	CASSKSNQPQHF	TGTGCCAGCAGTAAGTCTAATCAGCCCCAGCATTTT
TRBV16	13	NA	TRBJ1-1	NA	CASPVGGNTEAFF	TGTGCCAGTCCAGTAGGGGGGAACACTGAAGCTTTCTTT
TRBV5-1	15	NA	TRBJ1-1	NA	CASSLEGLRETEAFF	TGCGCCAGCAGCTTGGAAGGTCTCCGAGAGACTGAAGCTTTCTTT
TRBV28	16	NA	TRBJ1-3	NA	CASTLGYVGSGNTIYF	TGTGCCAGCACCTTAGGGTACGTCGGCTCTGGAAACACCATATATTTT
TRBV25-1	13	once	TRBJ2-7	NA	CASSESGRDREYF	TGTGCCAGCAGTGAATCGGGGAGGGACAGAGAGTACTTC
TRBV6-5	12	NA	TRBJ1-2	NA	CASIDRANGYTF	TGTGCCAGCATCGATCGAGCCAACGGCTACACCTTC
TRBV19	14	NA	TRBJ1-5	NA	CASSTPGGAQPQHF	TGTGCCAGTAGTACCCCGGGGGGAGCTCAGCCCCAGCATTTT